Presented here are 7 T cell receptor beta chains from one specimen sequenced in a study of regulatory T cells in long-lasting Graves disease. As for time point: newly diagnosed GD, antithyroid drugs for less than 3 months. The TCR library was made from RNA that had been extracted from PBMCs in TRIzol. Arm-PCR of CDR3 regions and iRepertoire HTBI primers were used to build TCR beta libraries. Using its own MiXCR run on the multiplex PCR reads, TCRdb lists one record per CDR3 protein. Among over 200,000 distinct CDR3 sequences listed, 15% to 20% were seen once. This same sample was also part of a study on T cells in Graves' hyperthyroidism and ophthalmopathy.

The sample in question was peripheral blood mononuclear cells (PBMCs), obtained at new diagnosis, from a patient treated with antithyroid drugs. The receptors here all came from a woman under 40 with Graves disease.

This clonotype has a handful of counts. J is TRBJ1-2 and V is TRBV29-1, with D unclear. The CDR3 is made up of 12 amino acids. V gave up 4 bases and J gave up 2 bases, with 8 bases separating them. Germline CDR1 reads SQVTM; CDR2 reads ANQGSEA. The CDR3 loop reads CSVVAVNYGYTF. CDR3 DNA: TGCAGCGTTGTAGCGGTGAACTATGGCTACACCTTC.

V is TRBV25-1 and J is TRBJ2-2; maybe TRBD2 (5 bases). The CDR3 covers 15 residues. The V gene's germline CDR1 is MGHDK and CDR2 SYGVNS. The ends were cut back, 3 bases at V and 5 bases at J, with 13 bases in the middle. The CDR3 here is CASSDTRGWTGELFF. Written as DNA, the CDR3 is TGTGCCAGCAGTGACACCAGAGGGTGGACCGGGGAGCTGTTTTTT.

This clonotype was detected ten times or more. The rearrangement uses TRBV10-3 and TRBJ2-3; 7 positions agree with TRBD1. In germline, CDR1 is ENHRY, CDR2 SYGVKD. V trimming: 8 bases; J trimming: 1 base; junction bases outside the gene matches: 3. The CDR3 contains 13 residues. This CDR3 reads CAIGGQGTDTQYF. The CDR3, as DNA: TGTGCCATCGGAGGACAGGGCACAGATACGCAGTATTTT.

This chain joins TRBV20-1 and TRBJ1-1; D is unresolved. This CDR3 is 16 amino acids long. Trimming left V 3 bases short and J 1 base short, with 18 bases between. Looked up from germline, CDR1 is DFQATT and CDR2 is SNEGSKA (reference sequence). CDR3 residues: CSASEAGKTANTEAFF. The CDR3, as DNA: TGCAGTGCTAGCGAGGCAGGCAAGACGGCGAACACTGAAGCTTTCTTT.

This clonotype was counted only a few times. The junction departs from germline at one end; a sequencing error may be responsible. The CDR3: CASSEKRDTEVFF. The DNA for the CDR3 is TGTGCCAGCAGTGAGAAGAGGGACACTGAAGTTTTCTTT. This chain uses TRBV25-1 with TRBJ1-1; a possible D gene is TRBD1 (6 bases). The CDR3 extends over 13 amino acids. CDR1 is MGHDK and CDR2 is SYGVNS in the germline V gene.

This clonotype was detected ten times or more. The V call is TRBV27, the J call TRBJ1-2; the match to TRBD1 covers 7 bases. CDR3 size: 13 residues. Germline V lookup: CDR1 MNHEY, CDR2 SMNVEV (reference sequence). The ends lost 2 bases at V and 6 bases at J; junction bases unmatched: 3. The CDR3 DNA sequence: TGTGCCAGCAGTTTACGACAGGGCGATGGCTACACCTTC. Its protein product is CASSLRQGDGYTF.

V gene TRBV12-3 or TRBV12-4 combines with J gene TRBJ2-1; TRBD2 agrees at 7 bases. The V and J ends lost 6 bases and 2 bases, in that order; junction bases with no gene match: 7. The CDR3 runs to 15 residues. The CDR3 DNA reads TGTGCCAGCAGCCAGAGCGGGGATCCCTACAATGAGCAGTTCTTC. Protein sequence: CASSQSGDPYNEQFF.